The sequence of this T cell receptor (beta chain) was determined in a study of shared clonotypes between healthy human individuals (dated by TCRdb to the early 2020s). Looking at the study overall: Two women and a few men aged 18 to 49 years were included in the cohort. For each donor, CD4 naive and CD4 memory were each run on three plates, CD8 naive on two plates, and CD8 memory on one plate. To estimate repertoire size and how much clonotype sharing occurs between individuals, the study deeply sequenced the blood TCR repertoires of five healthy adults. To increase sequencing depth and limit assay-specific biases, TCR repertoire library preparation and sequencing were carried out by different laboratories using diverse techniques. Between about 0.8 and 9 billion PBMCs per donor were obtained by leukapheresis.

CD8 naive samples consisted of CD45RO-negative cells that were positively selected for CCR7, yielding a CD45RA+CCR7+ population without TemRA cells. Donors were healthy HIV-negative adults with no recently reported acute infections or vaccinations. Every donor was a Caucasian adult residing in Nashville, Tennessee, USA. Blood was collected by leukapheresis, and PBMCs were isolated by Ficoll-Histopaque density gradient centrifugation and then cryopreserved in liquid nitrogen vapor phase. Purity and quantity of every magnetically sorted T cell population were checked by analytical flow cytometry. Genomic DNA was isolated from every sorted fraction and measured by UV absorbance on a Nanodrop 2000c. With respect to this clone: Its antigen is unknown. Base qualities are not provided; no much larger clone lies one nucleotide away.

The investigation overall reported the following: The small number of donors limited the genetic and exposure-history diversity represented. Higher generation probabilities were observed for clonotypes shared by all four sorted-subset donors than for non-shared clonotypes. Pairwise subsampling indicated that sequencing depth was expected to affect the degree of clonotype sharing among donors. Only blood was sampled, and tissue TCR repertoires likely differ from those in blood. Larger estimated clonotype richness was generally found for naive subsets than for memory subsets. Incomplete sequencing was indicated by rarefaction of sorted-subset datasets, despite the large sequencing depth. When several donors were compared, the shared fraction of clonotypes was roughly 5% for naive CD4, around 3.5% for naive CD8, 2.3% for memory CD4, and about 0.36% for memory CD8.

The germline V gene (reference sequence) sets CDR1 to SEHNR and CDR2 to FQNEAQ. Taken from cysteine to phenylalanine, the CDR3 has 15 residues. Only the CDR3 part of the read is kept: 45 bases, read in frame from the first base. V and J are trimmed by 3 bases and 3 bases, and the gene matches miss 6 bases of the junction. Using the deep immunoSEQ assay, TCR CDR3 regions were amplified from genomic DNA by multiplex PCR. Genomic DNA extracted from each cell subset was distributed evenly over all wells of several immunoSEQ 96-well plates, and each plate served as one replicate. Each replicate PCR for sorted subsets received around 210 ng genomic DNA, equal to roughly 30,000 T cell genomes. Purified libraries were quantified with a Qubit 3.0 fluorometer, sized on a Bioanalyzer 2100, and re-quantified with the KAPA Library Quantification kit. Every immunoSEQ 96-well plate was sequenced on a separate single-read 150-cycle Illumina NextSeq 550 flow cell. The published analysis was carried out like this. Because only junctional sequences without quality scores were contained in the immunoSEQ output, filtering matching that applied to full-length reads could not be performed. Sequences were annotated with PyIR, a Python wrapper for IgBLAST v1.9, using IMGT germline references to assign V/J genes and CDR3. Reads were removed for weak V/J assignments (E-value above 1e-6), missing CDR3, stop codons, out-of-frame junctions, or ambiguous translated residues. V3J clonotypes were defined as sequences sharing the same inferred V gene, J gene, and CDR3 amino acid sequence. Percentage overlap between repertoires was calculated by dividing the number of shared unique clonotypes by the size of the smaller repertoire. Repertoire richness was assessed with RTK rarefaction, the Chao1 estimator, and Recon v2.1 estimates of unobserved clonotypes. Generation probabilities were computed with OLGA for all TCRbeta clonotypes obtained by the gDNA method from a few donors. TCRdb holds this immuneACCESS table with in-frame rearrangements only. Some clones are missing; in checked studies, unresolved V genes explain under half, and the rest has no known cause. D and trimming come from the DNA, and the V and J calls and clone size come from that table. Recorded for this sample are roughly 1,800,000 clones; less than 95% of them occurred a single time. Clones ranked in the top ten supply 1.2% of the sample.

The chain is encoded by TRBV7-9 joined to TRBJ2-5; a stretch of 8 junction bases matches TRBD1. Sequenced material: naive CD8+ T cells sorted from blood. The cell subset or site label, as the study defines it: CD45RA+CCR7+. The clonotype was recovered from a man aged 18 to 35 in good health. The DNA sequence reads TGTGCCAGCAGCTTGCCCAGGGGGCGCGAAGAGACCCAGTACTTC. This encodes CASSLPRGREETQYF.